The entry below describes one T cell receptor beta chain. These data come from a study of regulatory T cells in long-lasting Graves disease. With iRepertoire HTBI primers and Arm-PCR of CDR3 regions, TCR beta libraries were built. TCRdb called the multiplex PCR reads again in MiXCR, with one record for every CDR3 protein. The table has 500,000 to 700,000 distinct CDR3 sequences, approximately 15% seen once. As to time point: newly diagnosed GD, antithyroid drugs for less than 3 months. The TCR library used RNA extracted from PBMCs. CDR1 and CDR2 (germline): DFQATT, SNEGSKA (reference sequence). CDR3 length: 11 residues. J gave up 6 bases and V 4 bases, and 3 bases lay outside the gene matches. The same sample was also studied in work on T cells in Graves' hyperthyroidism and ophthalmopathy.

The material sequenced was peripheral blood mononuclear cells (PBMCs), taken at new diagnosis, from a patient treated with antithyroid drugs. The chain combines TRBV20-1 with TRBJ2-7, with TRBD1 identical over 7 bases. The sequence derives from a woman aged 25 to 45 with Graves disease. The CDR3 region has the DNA TGCAGTGCTAACAGGGGATTCGAGCAGTACTTC. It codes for CSANRGFEQYF.